Listed here are 30 T cell receptor beta chains from one sample, sequenced in a study of graft-versus-host responses after intestinal transplantation. No antigen is known for these receptors. TCRdb's copy holds only in-frame clones and misses some; the assay was immunoSEQ multiplex PCR. The table lists under 100,000 clones, 85% to 95% of them singletons, with around 0.38% in the top ten. The specimen comprised unstimulated CD8+ T cells sorted from spleen or lymph node cells, sampled before transplant. The origin of the receptors is a human donor who was the organ donor for an intestinal transplant.

The chain joins TRBV11-1 to TRBJ2-7; D not resolved. This CDR3 region has 16 residues. The germline V gene has CDR1 SGHAT and CDR2 FQDESV (reference sequence). V lost 5 bases to trimming and J lost 5 bases, with 22 bases between them. The CDR3 bases are TGTGCCAGCAGCCCAACGTCCCAACTATTCCTACACGAGCAGTACTTC. Its translation is CASSPTSQLFLHEQYF.

This clone occurred once. The chain is built from TRBV27 and TRBJ2-5, with D maybe TRBD2 (6 bases). Trimming stripped 3 bases from V and 0 bases from J, with 8 bases between. From germline, CDR1 is MNHEY and CDR2 SMNVEV (reference sequence). This CDR3 has 14 amino acids. The CDR3 nucleotides read TGTGCCAGCAGTTTTAGCGGCTACCAAGAGACCCAGTACTTC. This encodes CASSFSGYQETQYF.

The V and J genes are TRBV27 and TRBJ1-1; TRBD1 aligns across 7 bases. This CDR3 contains 15 residues. V shed 5 bases, J shed 0 bases, and the junction held 6 bases outside the gene matches. Looked up from germline, CDR1 is MNHEY and CDR2 is SMNVEV (reference sequence). The CDR3 is CASSPRTGLNTEAFF. CDR3 DNA: TGTGCCAGCAGTCCCAGGACAGGCCTGAACACTGAAGCTTTCTTT.

The chain has TRBV2 and TRBJ2-1, with D tentatively TRBD2 (5 bases). Germline CDR1 is SNHLY and CDR2 is FYNNEI. Trimming stripped 4 bases from V and 10 bases from J, with 5 bases between. The CDR3 covers 10 residues. DNA for the CDR3: TGTGCCAGCAGTGGGAGGGAGCAGTTCTTC. Translating it yields CASSGREQFF.

The chain couples TRBV2 to TRBJ2-7; 9 positions agree with TRBD1. Germline V gives CDR1 SNHLY, CDR2 FYNNEI. V lost 5 bases and J lost 7; bases outside the gene matches: 12. CDR3 length: 15 residues. CDR3 coding DNA: TGTGCCAGCAGTTACCGGACAGGGGACGGGAGGGAGCAGTACTTC. It codes for CASSYRTGDGREQYF.

The chain links TRBV7-3 to TRBJ2-7; perhaps TRBD1 as D (5 bases). CDR1 SGHTA and CDR2 FQGTGA come from the germline V gene. The ends were cut back, 10 bases at V and 3 bases at J, with 19 bases in the middle. The CDR3 runs to 14 residues. The CDR3 coding sequence is TGTGCCACCCACGGCTCCCTGGGGCGCTACGAGCAGTACTTC. Its translation is CATHGSLGRYEQYF. The whole variable domain, remainder taken from reference TRBV7-3 and TRBJ2-7, is GAGVSQTPSNKVTEKGKYVELRCDPISGHTALYWYRQSLGQGPEFLIYFQGTGAADDSGLPNDRFFAVRPEGSVSTLKIQRTERGDSAVYLCATHGSLGRYEQYFGPGTRLTVT.

The V gene is TRBV9, the J gene TRBJ2-1, with 7 nucleotides matching TRBD1. CDR1 SGDLS and CDR2 YYNGEE come from the germline V gene. The CDR3 extends over 16 amino acids. Trimming cost V 0 bases and J 0 bases; bases outside gene matches: 3. The CDR3 spells CASSVGDRRSYNEQFF. The CDR3 coding sequence is TGTGCCAGCAGCGTAGGGGACAGACGCTCCTACAATGAGCAGTTCTTC.

The J gene is TRBJ2-2, the V gene TRBV9, with 11 bases lining up with TRBD2. This CDR3 region has 18 residues. The trim removed 0 bases at V and 4 bases at J, leaving 8 bases unmatched. Germline CDR1 SGDLS, CDR2 YYNGEE. CDR3 residues: CASSVDVSGGDFTGELFF. CDR3 coding DNA: TGTGCCAGCAGCGTAGATGTTAGCGGGGGGGACTTCACCGGGGAGCTGTTTTTT.

The chain uses TRBV29-1 and TRBJ2-7; TRBD2 aligns across 11 bases. Germline CDR1 reads SQVTM; CDR2 reads ANQGSEA. With 5 bases clipped from V and 3 bases from J, the junction kept 6 bases outside the gene matches. This CDR3 is 14 amino acids long. This CDR3 is CSVLPGTSGYEQYF. In DNA form, the CDR3 reads TGCAGCGTTCTACCCGGGACTAGCGGCTACGAGCAGTACTTC.

In DNA form, the CDR3 reads TGTGCCAGCACCGCGGGGGACACAGATACGCAGTATTTT. It specifies CASTAGDTDTQYF. V is TRBV6-6 and J is TRBJ2-3, with 7 bases lining up with TRBD2. The CDR3 runs 13 residues. The trim removed 7 bases at V and 2 bases at J, leaving 3 bases unmatched. Germline loops: CDR1 MNHNY, CDR2 SVGAGI (reference sequence).

The rearrangement links TRBV11-1 to TRBJ2-2; D uncertain. This CDR3 spans 15 amino acids. Deletions cut 3 bases from V and 0 bases from J, with 8 bases between. Germline CDR1 SGHAT, CDR2 FQDESV (reference sequence). The CDR3 reads CASSFEYANTGELFF. The CDR3 DNA follows: TGTGCCAGCAGCTTTGAGTACGCGAACACCGGGGAGCTGTTTTTT.

V and J are TRBV13 and TRBJ1-1, with TRBD1 matching over 7 bases. The CDR3 sequence is 15 residues long. Germline-derived CDR1 and CDR2 are PRHDT and FYEKMQ (reference sequence). V was pared by 3 bases and J by 5 bases, with 9 bases of the junction left unmatched. CDR3 coding DNA: TGTGCCAGCAGCTTTGACAGGGTTGGTTGGACTGAAGCTTTCTTT. It encodes CASSFDRVGWTEAFF. Drawing the rest from reference TRBV13 and TRBJ1-1, the complete variable domain is AAGVIQSPRHLIKEKRETATLKCYPIPRHDTVYWYQQGPGQDPQFLISFYEKMQSDKGSIPDRFSAQQFSDYHSELNMSSLELGDSALYFCASSFDRVGWTEAFFGQGTRLTVV.

J is TRBJ1-2 and V is TRBV4-1, with no clear D. The CDR3 spans 16 residues. V was cut by 3 bases and J by 1 base, with 15 bases left in between. The germline gives CDR1 MGHRA, CDR2 YSYEKL. CDR3 nucleotide sequence: TGCGCCAGCAGCCATGCGGATGGTGAGGGTAACTATGGCTACACCTTC. This sequence encodes CASSHADGEGNYGYTF.

The rearrangement links TRBV10-1 to TRBJ2-5; the match to TRBD1 covers 9 bases. The DNA end favors TRBJ2-7, so the J call may be wrong. Germline V gene sequence: CDR1 WNHNN, CDR2 SYGVQD (reference sequence). The CDR3 has 14 residues. Written as DNA, the CDR3 is TGCGCCAGCAGAACGGGACAGGGTCGTCGCGAGCAGTACTTC. Translated, it gives CASRTGQGRREQYF.

The CDR3 region has the DNA TGTGCCAGCCACGATGGACAGTCCTACGAGCAGTACTTC. This codes for CASHDGQSYEQYF. The genes are TRBV28 and TRBJ2-7, with D possibly TRBD1 on 6 matching bases. This CDR3 has 13 amino acids. V lost 8 bases, J lost 1 base, and 12 bases lay in between. Germline V CDR1 and CDR2: MDHEN, SYDVKM.

Remarks on this clone: Other nucleotide sequences from this sample produce the same CDR3. The chain employs TRBV30 and TRBJ2-7; TRBD1 agrees at 10 bases. J lost 7 bases, V lost 3 bases, and 9 bases had no gene match. The CDR3 has 14 amino acids. The germline V gene encodes CDR1 GTSNPN and CDR2 SVGIG (reference sequence). CDR3 sequence reads: CAWRIPGQGDEQYF. The DNA of the CDR3 is TGTGCCTGGAGAATTCCCGGACAGGGGGATGAGCAGTACTTC.

This chain links TRBV30 with TRBJ1-2, with TRBD1 matching 7 bases. The CDR3 runs 13 residues. V shed 1 base and J 4 bases; nucleotides not matched to a gene: 3. Germline assignment: CDR1 GTSNPN and CDR2 SVGIG (reference sequence). Here the CDR3 reads CAWSEGGSYGYTF. The CDR3 DNA is TGTGCCTGGAGTGAAGGGGGCTCCTATGGCTACACCTTC.

The chain has TRBV7-2 and TRBJ1-2, with 8 bases matching TRBD1. With V trimmed by 4 bases and J by 6 bases, 13 bases remained unmatched. Germline V gives CDR1 SGHTA, CDR2 FQGNSA. This CDR3 comprises 16 residues. The CDR3 coding sequence is TGTGCCAGCAGCTACATCGACAGGGGTCAACGGGATGGCTACACCTTC. It specifies CASSYIDRGQRDGYTF.

This clone was observed a single time. This chain uses TRBV27 with TRBJ2-7; perhaps TRBD2 as D (6 bases). V dropped 2 bases and J dropped 4 bases, with 9 bases sitting between them. This CDR3 has 13 residues. Germline V gene sequence: CDR1 MNHEY, CDR2 SMNVEV (reference sequence). CDR3 region: CASSLGTQYEQYF. CDR3 DNA sequence: TGTGCCAGCAGTTTAGGGACTCAATACGAGCAGTACTTC.

The chain is built from TRBV5-1 and TRBJ2-1, with D possibly TRBD2 on 5 matching bases. Germline lookup yields CDR1 SGHRS and CDR2 YFSETQ. The CDR3 length is 16 residues. V lost 0 bases to trimming and J lost 3 bases, with 13 bases between them. The CDR3 loop reads CASSLDGLAGYNEQFF. The CDR3 DNA follows: TGCGCCAGCAGCTTGGACGGCCTAGCCGGCTACAATGAGCAGTTCTTC.

V gene TRBV4-1 combines with J gene TRBJ2-1, with 12 bases identical to TRBD2. Trimming at V came to 0 bases and at J to 11 bases, leaving 5 bases not matched to a gene. CDR3 size: 15 residues. The germline V gene has CDR1 MGHRA and CDR2 YSYEKL. CDR3 protein: CASSQDPGLAGQQFF. CDR3 coding DNA: TGCGCCAGCAGCCAAGATCCGGGACTAGCGGGCCAGCAGTTCTTC.

V is TRBV6-5 and J is TRBJ1-6, with D perhaps matching TRBD1 (6 bases). There are 14 residues in the CDR3. Trimming cost V 7 bases and J 7 bases, with 14 bases left between them. Germline V gene data show CDR1 as MNHEY and CDR2 as SVGAGI. The CDR3 protein is CASTPDRPNSPLHF. Here the CDR3 DNA reads TGTGCCAGCACCCCAGACAGGCCAAATTCACCCCTCCACTTT.

The V gene is TRBV19, the J gene TRBJ2-2, with 8 positions matching TRBD1. J lost 9 bases, V lost 5 bases, and 5 bases had no gene match. CDR3 length: 13 amino acids. CDR1 and CDR2 from the germline V gene are LNHDA and SQIVND (reference sequence). As DNA, the CDR3 is TGTGCCAGTAGTCCGACAGGGGTCCGGGAGCTGTTTTTT. Translated: CASSPTGVRELFF. The whole variable domain, filled in from reference TRBV19 and TRBJ2-2, reads DGGITQSPKYLFRKEGQNVTLSCEQNLNHDAMYWYRQDPGQGLRLIYYSQIVNDFQKGDIAEGYSVSREKKESFPLTVTSAQKNPTAFYLCASSPTGVRELFFGEGSRLTVL.

In DNA, the CDR3 is TGTGCCTGGAGTGTAGAGGTCGAGACCCAGTACTTC. The encoded protein is CAWSVEVETQYF. The chain employs TRBV30 and TRBJ2-5; D is unclear. The CDR3 has 12 amino acids. CDR1 is GTSNPN, CDR2 SVGIG, per germline (reference sequence). V was pared by 0 bases and J by 5 bases, with 7 bases between. The whole variable domain, filled in from reference TRBV30 and TRBJ2-5, reads SQTIHQWPATLVQPVGSPLSLECTVEGTSNPNLYWYRQAAGRGLQLLFYSVGIGQISSEVPQNLSASRPQDRQFILSSKKLLLSDSGFYLCAWSVEVETQYFGPGTRLLVL.

The chain is built from TRBV21-1 and TRBJ2-5; TRBD2 was called by the table and not checked on the DNA. TRBV21-1 is described as a pseudogene. This CDR3 has 17 amino acids. The CDR3 coding sequence is TGTGCCAGCAGAAGGACTAGCGGGGGGCAGGATTCCGAGACCCAGTACTTC. Translating it yields CASRRTSGGQDSETQYF.

The chain carries TRBV13 and TRBJ2-3, with 8 bases matching TRBD1. Germline-derived CDR1 and CDR2 are PRHDT and FYEKMQ (reference sequence). The CDR3 sequence is 18 residues long. J gave up 0 bases and V 5 bases, and 13 bases lay outside the gene matches. The chain's CDR3 is CASSQGTGPISSTDTQYF. As DNA, the CDR3 is TGTGCCAGCAGCCAAGGGACAGGTCCCATCTCTAGCACAGATACGCAGTATTTT.

J is TRBJ2-7 and V is TRBV7-2; 7 bases agree with TRBD1. Germline V CDR1 and CDR2: SGHTA, FQGNSA. This CDR3 contains 15 residues. V trimming: 5 bases; J trimming: 2 bases; junction bases outside the gene matches: 9. Here the CDR3 reads CASSTRQGLPYEQYF. The CDR3 DNA follows: TGTGCCAGCAGCACTCGACAGGGCTTACCCTACGAGCAGTACTTC.

V and J are TRBV28 and TRBJ2-7; no firm D call. The CDR3 is 16 amino acids. Germline V CDR1 and CDR2: MDHEN, SYDVKM. Trimming left V 5 bases short and J 0 bases short, with 17 bases between. CDR3 bases: TGTGCCAGCAGTCGCCGTACCGTCGACAACTCCTACGAGCAGTACTTC. Amino acid sequence: CASSRRTVDNSYEQYF. Based on the CDR3 plus reference TRBV28 and TRBJ2-7, the full variable domain is DVKVTQSSRYLVKRTGEKVFLECVQDMDHENMFWYRQDPGLGLRLIYFSYDVKMKEKGDIPEGYSVSREKKERFSLILESASTNQTSMYLCASSRRTVDNSYEQYFGPGTRLTVT.

V usage is TRBV7-3 and J usage is TRBJ2-7; D is unclear. V lost 0 bases and J 0 bases, leaving 3 bases between the germline ends. The CDR3 has 13 residues. Germline lookup yields CDR1 SGHTA and CDR2 FQGTGA. CDR3 nucleotides: TGTGCCAGCAGCTTAACACACTCCTACGAGCAGTACTTC. Encoded protein: CASSLTHSYEQYF.

The chain combines TRBV5-6 with TRBJ2-1; TRBD2 aligns across 10 bases. Germline assignment: CDR1 SGHDT and CDR2 YYEEEE. The CDR3 runs to 16 residues. V was pared by 4 bases and J by 3 bases, with 7 bases of the junction left unmatched. CDR3 protein: CASSGPSGGIYNEQFF. CDR3 bases: TGTGCCAGCAGCGGACCTAGCGGGGGCATCTACAATGAGCAGTTCTTC.